A selection of T cell receptor beta chains follows, all from one sample in a study of blood T cell repertoires in COVID-19. Sequencing used immunoSEQ multiplex PCR; TCRdb keeps in-frame clones, though not all of them. The sample lists about 150,000 clones; about 80% were seen once. Sample: PBMCs or T cells enriched from blood (not recorded which). Receptor source: a woman between 45 and 65 years old who had recovered from COVID-19. CDR3s include the opening cysteine and the closing phenylalanine or tryptophan. The D gene is left open where the match is weak. Not every row has a clone size; where given, it reads once, few, many or a size class.

abundance: few; j_gene: TRBJ1-1; v_gene: TRBV4-1; d_gene: NA; CDR3nt: TGCGCCAGCAGCCTCGCCGGGATAAAGGTCGGTGAAGCTTTCTTT; CDR3aa: CASSLAGIKVGEAFF
abundance: NA; j_gene: TRBJ1-1; v_gene: TRBV5-4; d_gene: NA; CDR3nt: TGTGCCAGCAGCTTGGCTGCCCAGGGTAACACTGAAGCTTTCTTT; CDR3aa: CASSLAAQGNTEAFF
abundance: NA; j_gene: TRBJ1-3; v_gene: TRBV7-9; d_gene: NA; CDR3nt: TGTGCCAGCAGCCCGGACGGGAGCTCTGGAAACACCATATATTTT; CDR3aa: CASSPDGSSGNTIYF
abundance: NA; j_gene: TRBJ1-4; v_gene: TRBV28; d_gene: NA; CDR3nt: TGTGCCAGCAGTCCCATGACAGCTAGGGGTGAAAAACTGTTTTTT; CDR3aa: CASSPMTARGEKLFF
abundance: NA; j_gene: TRBJ1-4; v_gene: TRBV7-9; d_gene: NA; CDR3nt: TGTGCCAGCAGCTTAACGCAGAATGAAAAACTGTTTTTT; CDR3aa: CASSLTQNEKLFF
abundance: NA; j_gene: TRBJ1-2; v_gene: TRBV11-2; d_gene: NA; CDR3nt: TGTGCCAGCAGCTTAAGGCAGGGGTACCGCTACACCTTC; CDR3aa: CASSLRQGYRYTF
abundance: NA; j_gene: TRBJ2-5; v_gene: TRBV11-2; d_gene: TRBD1; CDR3nt: TGTGCCAGCAGCCCACAATACGGGACAGCCGGGCCCGCGGAGACCCAGTACTTC; CDR3aa: CASSPQYGTAGPAETQYF
abundance: NA; j_gene: TRBJ2-3; v_gene: TRBV6-5; d_gene: NA; CDR3nt: TGTGCCAGCAGCCTTGTCGCGTCAGGGTGGGATACGCAGTATTTT; CDR3aa: CASSLVASGWDTQYF
abundance: NA; j_gene: TRBJ1-1; v_gene: TRBV6-5; d_gene: TRBD1; CDR3nt: TGTGCCAGCAGTTACGGACAGGGTTACCCTGAAGCTTTCTTT; CDR3aa: CASSYGQGYPEAFF
abundance: NA; j_gene: TRBJ1-1; v_gene: TRBV28; d_gene: TRBD1; CDR3nt: TGTGCCAGCAGTTCGCCAAGCAGGGGGCAGAACACTGAAGCTTTCTTT; CDR3aa: CASSSPSRGQNTEAFF
abundance: few; j_gene: TRBJ2-1; v_gene: TRBV5-4; d_gene: NA; CDR3nt: TGTGCCAGCAGCTTGGGAATCAGTGCCGCCAATGAGCAGTTCTTC; CDR3aa: CASSLGISAANEQFF
abundance: many; j_gene: TRBJ1-2; v_gene: TRBV5-6; d_gene: TRBD1; CDR3nt: TGTGCCAGCAGCTCGGACAGGGAAGTATATGGCTACACCTTC; CDR3aa: CASSSDREVYGYTF
abundance: many; j_gene: TRBJ2-5; v_gene: TRBV19; d_gene: NA; CDR3nt: TGTGCCAGTAGTATAGGCCCCGCCCGAGGGGGGGGATGGGAGACCCAGTACTTC; CDR3aa: CASSIGPARGGGWETQYF
abundance: NA; j_gene: TRBJ2-2; v_gene: TRBV10-3; d_gene: TRBD1; CDR3nt: TGTGCCATCAGGAGTGGGACAGGCACCGGGGAGCTGTTTTTT; CDR3aa: CAIRSGTGTGELFF
abundance: NA; j_gene: TRBJ1-2; v_gene: TRBV28; d_gene: TRBD1; CDR3nt: TGTGCCAGCAGTGACCCGACAGGGACTAACTATGGCTACACCTTC; CDR3aa: CASSDPTGTNYGYTF
abundance: NA; j_gene: TRBJ2-7; v_gene: TRBV9; d_gene: NA; CDR3nt: TGTGCCAGCAGCGACCACGAGGGAAGCGAGCAGTACTTC; CDR3aa: CASSDHEGSEQYF
abundance: NA; j_gene: TRBJ1-5; v_gene: TRBV4-1; d_gene: NA; CDR3nt: TGCGCCAGCAGCCTAACCGGGACATCAGGCAATCAGCCCCAGCATTTT; CDR3aa: CASSLTGTSGNQPQHF
abundance: NA; j_gene: TRBJ1-6; v_gene: TRBV7-9; d_gene: NA; CDR3nt: TGTGCCAGCAGCTTAAGTCAGGGCAGGTCACCCCTCCACTTT; CDR3aa: CASSLSQGRSPLHF
abundance: NA; j_gene: TRBJ1-2; v_gene: TRBV19; d_gene: TRBD1; CDR3nt: TGTGCCAGTAGTATCCTGAGGGGGCACTATGGCTACACCTTC; CDR3aa: CASSILRGHYGYTF
abundance: NA; j_gene: TRBJ1-2; v_gene: TRBV19; d_gene: TRBD1; CDR3nt: TGTGCCAGTAGTATAAAGGGACAGGGTGCCCGAGGGGACTATGGCTACACCTTC; CDR3aa: CASSIKGQGARGDYGYTF
abundance: NA; j_gene: TRBJ1-6; v_gene: TRBV27; d_gene: TRBD1; CDR3nt: TGTGCCAGCCAGCCGGGGACAGGGCGGGAGTCACCCCTCCACTTT; CDR3aa: CASQPGTGRESPLHF
abundance: NA; j_gene: TRBJ1-2; v_gene: TRBV9; d_gene: NA; CDR3nt: TGTGCCAGCAGCGTAAAGGAGACCCACCACACCTTC; CDR3aa: CASSVKETHHTF
abundance: NA; j_gene: TRBJ2-7; v_gene: TRBV7-6; d_gene: NA; CDR3nt: TGTGCCAGCAGCTTAAGTGGGGGAGGCTTCCACGAGCAGTACTTC; CDR3aa: CASSLSGGGFHEQYF
abundance: NA; j_gene: TRBJ1-1; v_gene: TRBV20-1; d_gene: TRBD1; CDR3nt: TGCAGTGCTAGACAGGACAGGGGAGCTTTCTTT; CDR3aa: CSARQDRGAFF
abundance: NA; j_gene: TRBJ2-7; v_gene: TRBV2; d_gene: TRBD2; CDR3nt: TGTGCCAGCAGTGCCCCGGACTACTTAGCGGGCGCCTCCTACGAGCAGTACTTC; CDR3aa: CASSAPDYLAGASYEQYF
abundance: NA; j_gene: TRBJ1-2; v_gene: TRBV19; d_gene: NA; CDR3nt: TGTGCCAGTAGTATTCCAGCGACCTTGTTCTATGGCTACACCTTC; CDR3aa: CASSIPATLFYGYTF